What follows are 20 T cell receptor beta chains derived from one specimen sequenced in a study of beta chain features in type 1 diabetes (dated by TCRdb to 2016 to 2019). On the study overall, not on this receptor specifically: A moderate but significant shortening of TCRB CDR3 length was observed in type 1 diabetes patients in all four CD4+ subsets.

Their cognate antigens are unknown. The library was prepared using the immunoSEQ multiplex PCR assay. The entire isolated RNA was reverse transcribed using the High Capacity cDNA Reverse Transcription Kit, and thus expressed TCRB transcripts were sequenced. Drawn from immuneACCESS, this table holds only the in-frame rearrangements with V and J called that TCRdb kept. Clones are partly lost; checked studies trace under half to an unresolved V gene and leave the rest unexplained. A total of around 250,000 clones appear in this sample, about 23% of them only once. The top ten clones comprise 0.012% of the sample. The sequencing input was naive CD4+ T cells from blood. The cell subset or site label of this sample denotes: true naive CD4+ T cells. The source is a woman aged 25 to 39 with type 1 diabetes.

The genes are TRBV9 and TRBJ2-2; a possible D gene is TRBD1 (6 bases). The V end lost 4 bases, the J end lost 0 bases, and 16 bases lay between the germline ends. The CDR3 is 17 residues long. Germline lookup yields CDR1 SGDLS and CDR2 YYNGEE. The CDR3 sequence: CASSPRGRPANTGELFF. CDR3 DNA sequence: TGTGCCAGCAGCCCTAGGGGGAGACCCGCGAACACCGGGGAGCTGTTTTTT.

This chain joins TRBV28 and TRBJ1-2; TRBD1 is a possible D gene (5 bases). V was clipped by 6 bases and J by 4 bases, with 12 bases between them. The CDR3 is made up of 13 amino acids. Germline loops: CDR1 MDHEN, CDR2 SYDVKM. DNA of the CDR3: TGTGCCAGCAGCTCTACGACAGCCTATGGCTACACCTTC. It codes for CASSSTTAYGYTF.

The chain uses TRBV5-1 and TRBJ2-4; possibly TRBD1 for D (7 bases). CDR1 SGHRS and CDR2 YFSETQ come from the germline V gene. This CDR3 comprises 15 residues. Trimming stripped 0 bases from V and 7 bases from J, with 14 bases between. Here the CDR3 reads CASSLVPGGNNIQYF. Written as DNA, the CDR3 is TGCGCCAGCAGCTTGGTTCCAGGGGGGAACAACATTCAGTACTTC.

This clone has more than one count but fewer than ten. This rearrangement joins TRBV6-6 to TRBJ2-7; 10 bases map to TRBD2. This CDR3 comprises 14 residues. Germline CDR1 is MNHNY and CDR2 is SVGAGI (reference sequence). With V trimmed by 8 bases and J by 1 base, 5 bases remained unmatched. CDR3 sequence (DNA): TGTGCCAGCCGTCTAGCGGGAGCATCCTACGAGCAGTACTTC. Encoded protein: CASRLAGASYEQYF.

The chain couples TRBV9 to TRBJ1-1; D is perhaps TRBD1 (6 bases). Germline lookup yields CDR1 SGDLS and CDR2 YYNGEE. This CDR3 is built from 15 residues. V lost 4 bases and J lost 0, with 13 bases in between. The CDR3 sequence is CASSSGGHMNTEAFF. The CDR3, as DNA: TGTGCCAGCAGCTCTGGGGGACACATGAACACTGAAGCTTTCTTT.

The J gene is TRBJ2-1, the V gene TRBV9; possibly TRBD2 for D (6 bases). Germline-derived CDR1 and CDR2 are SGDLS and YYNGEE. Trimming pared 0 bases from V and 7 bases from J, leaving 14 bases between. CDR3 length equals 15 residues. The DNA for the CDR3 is TGTGCCAGCAGCGTAGAGCATAGGGCGGGGAATGAGCAGTTCTTC. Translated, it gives CASSVEHRAGNEQFF. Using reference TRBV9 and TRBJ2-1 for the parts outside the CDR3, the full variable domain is DSGVTQTPKHLITATGQRVTLRCSPRSGDLSVYWYQQSLDQGLQFLIQYYNGEERAKGNILERFSAQQFPDLHSELNLSSLELGDSALYFCASSVEHRAGNEQFFGPGTRLTVL.

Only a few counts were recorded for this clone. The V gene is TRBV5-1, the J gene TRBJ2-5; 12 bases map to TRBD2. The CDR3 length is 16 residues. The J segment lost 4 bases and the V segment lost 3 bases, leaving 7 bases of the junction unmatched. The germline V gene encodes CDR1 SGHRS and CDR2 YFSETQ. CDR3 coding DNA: TGCGCCAGCAGCTCGCATCCGGGACTAGCGGGAGAGACCCAGTACTTC. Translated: CASSSHPGLAGETQYF.

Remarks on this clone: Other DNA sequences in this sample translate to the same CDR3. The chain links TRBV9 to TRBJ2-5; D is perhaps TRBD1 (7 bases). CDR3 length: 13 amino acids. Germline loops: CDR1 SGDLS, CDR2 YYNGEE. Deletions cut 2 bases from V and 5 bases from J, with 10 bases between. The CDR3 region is CASSVAGGETQYF. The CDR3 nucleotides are TGTGCCAGCAGCGTTGCAGGGGGGGAGACCCAGTACTTC.

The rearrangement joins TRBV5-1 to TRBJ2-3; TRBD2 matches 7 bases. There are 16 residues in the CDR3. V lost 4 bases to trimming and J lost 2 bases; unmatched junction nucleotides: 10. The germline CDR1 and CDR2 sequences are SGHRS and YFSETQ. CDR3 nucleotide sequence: TGCGCCAGCAGCACACCCTGGGAGCGGGACACAGATACGCAGTATTTT. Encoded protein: CASSTPWERDTDTQYF.

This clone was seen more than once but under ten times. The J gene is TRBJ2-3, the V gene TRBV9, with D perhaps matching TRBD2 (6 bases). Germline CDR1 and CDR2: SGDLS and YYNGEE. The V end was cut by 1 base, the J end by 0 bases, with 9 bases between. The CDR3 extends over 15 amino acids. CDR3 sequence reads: CASSVTAGSTDTQYF. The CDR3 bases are TGTGCCAGCAGCGTAACCGCGGGGAGCACAGATACGCAGTATTTT.

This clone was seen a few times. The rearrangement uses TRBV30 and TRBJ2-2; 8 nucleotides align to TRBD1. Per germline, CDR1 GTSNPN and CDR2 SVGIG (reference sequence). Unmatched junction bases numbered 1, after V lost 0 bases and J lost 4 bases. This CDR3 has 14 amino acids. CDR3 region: CAWSVTGGTGELFF. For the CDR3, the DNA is TGTGCCTGGAGTGTTACAGGGGGCACCGGGGAGCTGTTTTTT.

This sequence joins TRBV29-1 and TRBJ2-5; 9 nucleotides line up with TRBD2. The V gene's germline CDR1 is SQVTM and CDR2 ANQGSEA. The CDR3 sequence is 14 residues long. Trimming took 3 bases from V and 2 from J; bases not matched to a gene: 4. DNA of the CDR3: TGCAGCGTTGACTTTGCGGGAGGGCAAGAGACCCAGTACTTC. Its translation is CSVDFAGGQETQYF. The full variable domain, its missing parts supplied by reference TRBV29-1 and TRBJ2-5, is SAVISQKPSRDICQRGTSLTIQCQVDSQVTMMFWYRQQPGQSLTLIATANQGSEATYESGFVIDKFPISRPNLTFSTLTVSNMSPEDSSIYLCSVDFAGGQETQYFGPGTRLLVL.

The CDR3 is CASSAGTSGSEQYF. For the CDR3, the DNA is TGTGCCAGCAGCGCCGGGACTAGCGGGAGCGAGCAGTACTTC. The V and J genes are TRBV2 and TRBJ2-7; 14 nucleotides agree with TRBD2. V was clipped by 6 bases and J by 6 bases; unmatched bases: 4. This CDR3 has 14 residues. Germline V gene sequence: CDR1 SNHLY, CDR2 FYNNEI.

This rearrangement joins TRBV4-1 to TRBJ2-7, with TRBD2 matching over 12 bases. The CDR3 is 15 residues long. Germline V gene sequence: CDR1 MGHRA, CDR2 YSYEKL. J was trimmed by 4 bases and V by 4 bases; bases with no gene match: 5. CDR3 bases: TGCGCCAGCAGCCGCTCTAGCGGGAGGGCATACGAGCAGTACTTC. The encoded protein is CASSRSSGRAYEQYF.

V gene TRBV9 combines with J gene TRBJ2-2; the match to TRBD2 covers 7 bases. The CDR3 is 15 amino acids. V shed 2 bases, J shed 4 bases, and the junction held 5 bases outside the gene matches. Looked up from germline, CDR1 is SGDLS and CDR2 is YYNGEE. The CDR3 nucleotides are TGTGCCAGCAGCGTCCTTGCGGGAGCCACCGGGGAGCTGTTTTTT. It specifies CASSVLAGATGELFF.

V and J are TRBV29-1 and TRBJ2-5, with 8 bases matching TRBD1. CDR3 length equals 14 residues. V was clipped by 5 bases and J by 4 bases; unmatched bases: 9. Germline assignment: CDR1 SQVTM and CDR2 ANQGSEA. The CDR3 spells CSVYRTGTGETQYF. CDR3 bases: TGCAGCGTTTACAGGACAGGGACGGGAGAGACCCAGTACTTC.

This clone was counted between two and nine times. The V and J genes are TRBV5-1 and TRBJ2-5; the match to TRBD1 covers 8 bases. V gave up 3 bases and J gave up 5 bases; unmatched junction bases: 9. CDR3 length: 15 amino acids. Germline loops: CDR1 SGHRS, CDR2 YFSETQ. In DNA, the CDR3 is TGCGCCAGCAGCTCCGGGACAGGTGGGTCGGAGACCCAGTACTTC. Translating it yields CASSSGTGGSETQYF.

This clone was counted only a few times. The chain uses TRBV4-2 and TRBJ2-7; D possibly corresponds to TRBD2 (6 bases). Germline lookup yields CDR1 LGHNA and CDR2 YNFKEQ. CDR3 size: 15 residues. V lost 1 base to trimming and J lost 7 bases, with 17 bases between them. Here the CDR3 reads CASSQVGGPRGEQYF. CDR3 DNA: TGTGCCAGCAGCCAAGTAGGAGGGCCCCGGGGGGAGCAGTACTTC.

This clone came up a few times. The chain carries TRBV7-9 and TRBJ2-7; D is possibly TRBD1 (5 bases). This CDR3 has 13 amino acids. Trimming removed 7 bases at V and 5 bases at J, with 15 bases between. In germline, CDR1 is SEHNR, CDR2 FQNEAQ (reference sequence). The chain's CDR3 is CASTISGANEQYF. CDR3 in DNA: TGTGCCAGCACCATTAGTGGGGCTAACGAGCAGTACTTC.

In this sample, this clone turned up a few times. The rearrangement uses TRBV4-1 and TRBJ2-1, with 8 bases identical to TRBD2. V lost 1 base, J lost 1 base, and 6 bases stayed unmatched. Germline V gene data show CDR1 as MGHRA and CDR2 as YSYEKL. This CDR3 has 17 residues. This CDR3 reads CASSQGLARISYNEQFF. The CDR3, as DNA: TGCGCCAGCAGCCAAGGACTAGCGAGAATTTCCTACAATGAGCAGTTCTTC.